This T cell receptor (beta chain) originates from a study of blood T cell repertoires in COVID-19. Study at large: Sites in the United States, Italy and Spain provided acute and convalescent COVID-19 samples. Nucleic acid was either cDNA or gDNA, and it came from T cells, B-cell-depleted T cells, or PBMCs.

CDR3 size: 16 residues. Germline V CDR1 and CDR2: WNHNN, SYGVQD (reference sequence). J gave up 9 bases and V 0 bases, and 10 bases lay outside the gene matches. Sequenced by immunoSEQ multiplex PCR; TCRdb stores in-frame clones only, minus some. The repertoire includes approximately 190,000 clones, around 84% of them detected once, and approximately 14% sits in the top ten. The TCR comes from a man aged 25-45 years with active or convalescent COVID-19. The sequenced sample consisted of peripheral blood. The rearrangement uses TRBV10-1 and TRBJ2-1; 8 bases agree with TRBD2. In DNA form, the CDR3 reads TGCGCCAGCAGTGAGTCTGGGGCGGGGGGTTGGAGTGAGCAGTTCTTC. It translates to CASSESGAGGWSEQFF.